This TCR beta chain is drawn from a study of cytomegalovirus exposure and HLA in healthy donors. Concerning this clone itself: What it binds is unknown.

Assay used: immunoSEQ multiplex PCR; TCRdb lists only in-frame clones, some missing. The sample carries about 78,000 clones, 90% to 97% recorded once. The study's findings and limits: One later analysis, an examination of the 120 validation repertoires, found that first-cohort TCR clusters tended to co-occur in them.

Germline assignment: CDR1 SGHNT and CDR2 YYREEE (reference sequence). Trimming removed 1 base from V and 7 bases from J; junction bases left unmatched: 9. The CDR3 is made up of 16 amino acids. The sequence was collected from a man between 18 and 29 years old in good health and CMV-seropositive. Sequencing used PBMCs. The rearrangement uses TRBV5-4 and TRBJ2-1, with 9 nucleotides matching TRBD2. CDR3 protein: CASSLRSSGNLNEQFF. As DNA, the CDR3 is TGTGCCAGCAGCTTGCGGTCTAGCGGGAATCTTAATGAGCAGTTCTTC.